This T cell receptor beta chain derives from a study of T cells in Graves' hyperthyroidism and ophthalmopathy. The sample holds many counts of this clonotype. Its antigen is not identified. Template material for amplifying TCR beta CDR3 regions consisted of RNA transcripts. A set of HTBI primers served as the primers for a first-round RT-PCR of the TCR CDR3. In TCRdb, the multiplex PCR reads were re-called with MiXCR into one record per CDR3 protein. Of hundreds of thousands of distinct CDR3 sequences in the sample, around 14% were seen once. CDR3 length: 13 amino acids. Germline V lookup: CDR1 MDHEN, CDR2 SYDVKM. Trimming took off 2 bases at V and 5 bases at J, with 8 bases between the two ends. Stable Graves' hyperthyroidism denoted no ophthalmopathy progression over 18 months. Overall study results and limits: Ophthalmopathy was distinguished from stable hyperthyroidism by 13 V-J signatures.

Sequenced material: blood. This chain joins TRBV28 and TRBJ2-3; D is unclear. The receptor was isolated from a woman between 25 and 40 years old with Graves' hyperthyroidism. Here the CDR3 reads CASSLVGLDTQYF. CDR3 DNA: TGTGCCAGCAGTTTAGTAGGGTTAGATACGCAGTATTTT.